Given below is one T cell receptor beta chain in context. V gave up 1 base and J gave up 6 bases, with 9 bases separating them. Germline lookup yields CDR1 LGHDT and CDR2 YNNKEL (reference sequence). The CDR3 totals 13 residues. Clones were sequenced by immunoSEQ multiplex PCR, and TCRdb holds only the in-frame ones, with some missing. The sample contains 200,000 to 300,000 clones, 86% of which appear only once. This entry comes from a study of blood T cell repertoires in COVID-19. This chain joins TRBV3-1 (or the pseudogene TRBV3-2) and TRBJ2-5, with D maybe TRBD2 (5 bases). This clonotype was sampled from an elderly woman with COVID-19, enrolled during active disease. The specimen sequenced was peripheral blood. The CDR3 coding sequence is TGTGCCAGCAGCCAAGGGCCGGGGAAGACCCAGTACTTC. The encoded protein is CASSQGPGKTQYF.